This T cell receptor (beta chain) comes out of a study of human T cells and chemical hapten exposure. Study-wide background: 2% DPC applied to an approximately 2 cm by approximately 2 cm arm area sensitized donors.

Germline CDR1 MNHNS, CDR2 SASEGT. V dropped 6 bases and J dropped 3 bases, with 11 bases sitting between them. This CDR3 region has 13 residues. Study-wide results and caveats: TCRs above 1 in 1000 frequency stayed constant with DPC sensitization.

Each CDR3 protein gets one entry after TCRdb re-called the RACE reads with MiXCR. The sample yields about 260,000 distinct CDR3 sequences, about 8.6% seen once. Time point in this sample: pre-sensitization, week 0. Treatment noted: therapeutic diphenylcyclopropenone sensitization with weekly scalp DPC. Each patch test followed a blood draw. In the case of this clonotype: Its antigen is as yet unknown.

The rearrangement links TRBV6-1 to TRBJ1-1, with D possibly being TRBD1 (5 bases). The sequence came from a woman aged 40 to 50 with alopecia areata. Some clones in this sample may be carry-over from other donors' samples. Source: whole blood, taken in connection with sensitization to the hapten diphenylcyclopropenone (DPC). The CDR3 here is CASRPGLDTEAFF. The DNA for the CDR3 is TGTGCCAGCAGGCCGGGGCTGGACACTGAAGCTTTCTTT.